This T cell receptor beta chain was obtained from a study of STAT5B mutations in CD4+ large granular lymphocyte leukemia (dated by TCRdb to 2021 to 2024). Study-level background: Among the healthy controls, the CDR3 'QG' motif was associated with a particular HLA allele. TCRbeta repertoires of CD4+ T-cell large granular lymphocyte leukemia patients were compared with those of healthy blood donors. Flow cytometry on FACSCanto II or FACSVerse showed that the purified fractions were more than 95% pure among lymphocytes. What the work shows at the level of the full study, not this receptor alone: CD4-sorted patient repertoires appeared more clonal than healthy CD4+ repertoires, and this difference persisted after removing the putative leukemic clones. The data were not HLA-matched, and the relatively small sample size could explain the higher clonality seen in CD4+ compared with CD8+ T-LGLL. Main leukemic clonotypes were private to each patient, although around 24% of the main leukemic clonotypes were found at low frequency in the non-leukemic repertoires of other patients. Enrichment of TRBV06-family usage was observed among the top patient clones (8/27) relative to healthy controls (2/35).

The V and J ends are trimmed by 7 bases and 6 bases, leaving 11 bases between them. The CDR3, cysteine through phenylalanine, is 12 amino acids long. Of the read, only the CDR3 DNA is kept; its 36 bases are in frame from base 1. The germline V gene (reference sequence) supplies CDR1 WNHNN and CDR2 SYGVQD. With respect to this clone: The antigen it recognizes is unknown. Per-base qualities were not stored, and no clone one base away is much larger.

TCRbeta rearrangements were sequenced from genomic DNA using the immunoSEQ assay at survey resolution. For the original study's pipeline: A lowest detectable productive clonotype frequency of 2.59 x 10-5 was observed in the TCR sequencing data. Analyses included only productive TCRbeta rearrangements, meaning complete and in-frame sequences. The clonality of each sample was calculated as Simpson clonality in the immunoSEQ Analyzer version 3.0. Clones were grouped by frequency into very rare, small, medium, large (1-20%) or hyperexpanded (>20%) categories. Generation probabilities were estimated with OLGA 1.2.3, V-gene circos plots were generated with VDJtools, specificities were searched for in VDJdb, and CDR3 motifs were identified with GLIPH. Entries here come from immuneACCESS through TCRdb and include only in-frame sequences with V and J called. Some clones fail to appear in such tables; in the studies checked, an unresolved V gene covers under half of the shortfall, and the cause of the remainder is unknown. D and trimming were read from the DNA, whereas the V and J calls and clone size are those reported in that table. This sample comprises over 35,000 clones, approximately 85% of them detected only once. The ten largest clones take up less than 1.5% of the sample.

Healthy controls were 37 blood donors whose buffy coats came from the Finnish Red Cross blood service. All TCR-sequenced material derived from peripheral blood: patient blood samples and healthy donor buffy coats. Peripheral blood mononuclear cells were isolated by Ficoll-Hypaque gradient centrifugation. CD4+ cells were purified magnetically from the buffy coats of healthy controls. Genomic DNA was extracted with the Gentra Puregene Cell and Tissue kit and quantified on a Qubit 2.0 fluorometer. The sequenced material came from CD4+ T cells from blood buffy coats. The chain couples TRBV10-1 to TRBJ2-3; perhaps TRBD2 is the D gene, with 5 bases matching. The sequence was collected from a human donor in good health. The sequence in DNA is TGCGCCAGCAAAGGCCCGGGGGATACGCAGTATTTT. This translates into CASKGPGDTQYF.